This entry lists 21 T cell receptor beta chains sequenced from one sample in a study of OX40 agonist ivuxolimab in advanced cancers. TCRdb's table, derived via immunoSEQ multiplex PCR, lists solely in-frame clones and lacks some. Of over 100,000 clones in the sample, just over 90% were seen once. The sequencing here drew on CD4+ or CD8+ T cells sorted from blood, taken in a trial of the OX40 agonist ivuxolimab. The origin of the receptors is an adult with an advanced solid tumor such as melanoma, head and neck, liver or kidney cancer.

CDR3 loop: CASSPRTALYGYTF. The CDR3 region has the DNA TGTGCCAGCTCACCTCGGACTGCCCTTTATGGCTACACCTTC. The chain is built from TRBV18 and TRBJ1-2; D is uncertain. Per the germline V gene, CDR1 is KGHSH and CDR2 is LQKENI. Trimming cost V 3 bases and J 5 bases, with 13 bases left between them. This CDR3 has 14 residues.

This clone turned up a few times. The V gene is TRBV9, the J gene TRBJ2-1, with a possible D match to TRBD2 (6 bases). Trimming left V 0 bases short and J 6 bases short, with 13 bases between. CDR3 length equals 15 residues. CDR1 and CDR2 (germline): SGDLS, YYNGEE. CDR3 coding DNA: TGTGCCAGCAGCGTAGGGGGGGTAGGATCCAATGAGCAGTTCTTC. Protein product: CASSVGGVGSNEQFF.

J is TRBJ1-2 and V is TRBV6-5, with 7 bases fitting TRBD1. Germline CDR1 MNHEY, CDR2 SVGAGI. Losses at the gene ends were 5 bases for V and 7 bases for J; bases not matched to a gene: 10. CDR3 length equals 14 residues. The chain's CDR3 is CASSEPPGGGGYTF. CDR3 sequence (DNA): TGTGCCAGCAGTGAACCCCCAGGGGGGGGTGGCTACACCTTC.

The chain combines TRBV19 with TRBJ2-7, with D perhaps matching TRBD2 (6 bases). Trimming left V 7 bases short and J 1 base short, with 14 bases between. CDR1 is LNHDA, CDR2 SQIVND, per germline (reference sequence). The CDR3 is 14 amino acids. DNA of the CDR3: TGTGCCAGTAACCCGGGACTTTATTCCTACGAGCAGTACTTC. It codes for CASNPGLYSYEQYF.

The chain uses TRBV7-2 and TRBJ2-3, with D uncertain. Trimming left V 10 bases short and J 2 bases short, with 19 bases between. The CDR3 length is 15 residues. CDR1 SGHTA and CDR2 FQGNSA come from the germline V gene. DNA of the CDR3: TGTGCCATCGCAAGGGCGAATCCTTTCACAGATACGCAGTATTTT. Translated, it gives CAIARANPFTDTQYF.

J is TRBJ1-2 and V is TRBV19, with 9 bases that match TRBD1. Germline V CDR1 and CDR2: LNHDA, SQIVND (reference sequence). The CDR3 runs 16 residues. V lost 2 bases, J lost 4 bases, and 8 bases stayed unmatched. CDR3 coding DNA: TGTGCCAGTAGTATACAACGGGACAGGGCAGGCTATGGCTACACCTTC. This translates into CASSIQRDRAGYGYTF. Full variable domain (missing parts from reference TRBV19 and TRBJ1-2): DGGITQSPKYLFRKEGQNVTLSCEQNLNHDAMYWYRQDPGQGLRLIYYSQIVNDFQKGDIAEGYSVSREKKESFPLTVTSAQKNPTAFYLCASSIQRDRAGYGYTFGSGTRLTVV.

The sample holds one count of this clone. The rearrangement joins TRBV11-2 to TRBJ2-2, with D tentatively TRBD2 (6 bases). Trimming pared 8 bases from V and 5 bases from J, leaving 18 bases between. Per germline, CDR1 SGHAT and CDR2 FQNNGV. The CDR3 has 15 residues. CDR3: CASRRPPGRTGELFF. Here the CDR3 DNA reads TGTGCCAGCCGCCGCCCCCCAGGGAGGACCGGGGAGCTGTTTTTT.

The CDR3 spells CASSVRGQGFGQNTGELFF. CDR3 DNA sequence: TGTGCCAGCAGCGTAAGAGGACAGGGTTTCGGTCAGAACACCGGGGAGCTGTTTTTT. The rearrangement links TRBV9 to TRBJ2-2, with 8 bases aligning to TRBD1. Trimming cost V 1 base and J 1 base; bases outside gene matches: 12. This CDR3 comprises 19 residues. Germline lookup yields CDR1 SGDLS and CDR2 YYNGEE.

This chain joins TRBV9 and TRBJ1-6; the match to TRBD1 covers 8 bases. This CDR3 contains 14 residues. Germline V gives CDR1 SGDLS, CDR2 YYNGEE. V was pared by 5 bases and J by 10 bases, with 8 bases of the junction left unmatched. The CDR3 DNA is TGTGCCAGCAGTTTCGACAGGGGAGGCTCACCCCTCCACTTT. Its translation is CASSFDRGGSPLHF. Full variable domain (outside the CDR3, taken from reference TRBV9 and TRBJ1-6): DSGVTQTPKHLITATGQRVTLRCSPRSGDLSVYWYQQSLDQGLQFLIQYYNGEERAKGNILERFSAQQFPDLHSELNLSSLELGDSALYFCASSFDRGGSPLHFGNGTRLTVT.

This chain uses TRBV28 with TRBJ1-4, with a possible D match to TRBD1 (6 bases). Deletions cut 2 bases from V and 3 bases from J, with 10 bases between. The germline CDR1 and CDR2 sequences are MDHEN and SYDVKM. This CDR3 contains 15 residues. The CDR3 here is CASSLRGVANEKLFF. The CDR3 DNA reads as TGTGCCAGCAGTTTAAGGGGGGTAGCTAATGAAAAACTGTTTTTT.

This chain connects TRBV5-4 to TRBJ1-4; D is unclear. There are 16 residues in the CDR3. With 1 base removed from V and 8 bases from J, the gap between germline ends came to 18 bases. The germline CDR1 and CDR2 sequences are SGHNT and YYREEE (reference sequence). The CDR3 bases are TGTGCCAGCAGCTTGCTATCTTCCCTGGGCGCCGAAAAACTGTTTTTT. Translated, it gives CASSLLSSLGAEKLFF.

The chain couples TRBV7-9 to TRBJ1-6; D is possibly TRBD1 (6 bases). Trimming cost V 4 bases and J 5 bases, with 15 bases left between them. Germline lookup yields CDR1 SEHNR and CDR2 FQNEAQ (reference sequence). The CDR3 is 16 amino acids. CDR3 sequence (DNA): TGTGCCAGCAGCTGGGGAGCAGGGGAGCATAATTCACCCCTCCACTTT. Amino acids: CASSWGAGEHNSPLHF.

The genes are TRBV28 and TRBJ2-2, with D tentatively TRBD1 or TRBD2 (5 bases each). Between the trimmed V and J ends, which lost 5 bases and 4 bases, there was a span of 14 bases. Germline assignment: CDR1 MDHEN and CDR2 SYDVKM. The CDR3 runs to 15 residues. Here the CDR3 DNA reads TGTGCCAGCAGTCCACTCGGGGCCGGCACCGGGGAGCTGTTTTTT. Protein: CASSPLGAGTGELFF.

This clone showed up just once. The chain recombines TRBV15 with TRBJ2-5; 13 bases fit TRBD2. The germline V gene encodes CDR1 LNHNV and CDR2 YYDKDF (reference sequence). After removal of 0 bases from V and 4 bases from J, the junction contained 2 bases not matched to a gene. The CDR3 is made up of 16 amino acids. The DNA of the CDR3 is TGTGCCACCAGCAGAGATTGGACTAGCGGGGGAGAGACCCAGTACTTC. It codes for CATSRDWTSGGETQYF.

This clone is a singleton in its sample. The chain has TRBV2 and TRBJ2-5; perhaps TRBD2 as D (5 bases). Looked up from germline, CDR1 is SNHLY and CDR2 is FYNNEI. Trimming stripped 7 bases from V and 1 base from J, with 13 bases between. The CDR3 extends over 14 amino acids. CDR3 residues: CASTLLRAQETQYF. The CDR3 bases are TGTGCCAGCACACTGTTGAGGGCCCAAGAGACCCAGTACTTC.

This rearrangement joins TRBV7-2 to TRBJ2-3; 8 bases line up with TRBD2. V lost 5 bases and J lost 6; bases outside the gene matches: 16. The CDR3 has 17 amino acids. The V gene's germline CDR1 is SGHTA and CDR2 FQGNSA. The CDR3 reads CASSPPGLAGHKDTQYF. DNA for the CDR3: TGTGCCAGCAGCCCGCCGGGGCTAGCGGGCCATAAGGATACGCAGTATTTT.

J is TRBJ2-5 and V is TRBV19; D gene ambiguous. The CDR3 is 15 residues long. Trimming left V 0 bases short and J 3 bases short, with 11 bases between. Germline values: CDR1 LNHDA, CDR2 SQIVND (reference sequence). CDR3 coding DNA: TGTGCCAGTAGTATAGATTACGGCAGAAAAGAGACCCAGTACTTC. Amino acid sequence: CASSIDYGRKETQYF.

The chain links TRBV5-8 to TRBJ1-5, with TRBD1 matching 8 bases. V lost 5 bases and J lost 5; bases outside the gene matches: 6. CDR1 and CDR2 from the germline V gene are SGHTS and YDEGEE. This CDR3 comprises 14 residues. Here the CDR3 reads CASRTRGRDQPQHF. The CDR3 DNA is TGTGCCAGCAGGACCAGGGGGCGCGATCAGCCCCAGCATTTT. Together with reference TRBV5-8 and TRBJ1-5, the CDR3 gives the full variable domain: EAGVTQSPTHLIKTRGQQATLRCSPISGHTSVYWYQQALGLGLQFLLWYDEGEERNRGNFPPRFSGRQFPNYSSELNVNALELEDSALYLCASRTRGRDQPQHFGDGTRLSIL.

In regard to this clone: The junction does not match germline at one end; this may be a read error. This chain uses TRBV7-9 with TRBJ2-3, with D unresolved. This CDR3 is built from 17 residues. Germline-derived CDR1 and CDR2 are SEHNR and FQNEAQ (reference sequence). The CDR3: CASSQDRTPFGTDTQYF. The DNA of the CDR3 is TGCGCCAGCAGCCAAGATCGAACACCCTTTGGAACAGATACGCAGTATTTT.

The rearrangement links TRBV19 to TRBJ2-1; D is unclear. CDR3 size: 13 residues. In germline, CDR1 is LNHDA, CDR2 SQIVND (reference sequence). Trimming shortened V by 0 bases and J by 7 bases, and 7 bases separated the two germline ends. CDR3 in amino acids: CASSIESRNEQFF. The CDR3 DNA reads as TGTGCCAGTAGTATAGAGTCTCGGAATGAGCAGTTCTTC.

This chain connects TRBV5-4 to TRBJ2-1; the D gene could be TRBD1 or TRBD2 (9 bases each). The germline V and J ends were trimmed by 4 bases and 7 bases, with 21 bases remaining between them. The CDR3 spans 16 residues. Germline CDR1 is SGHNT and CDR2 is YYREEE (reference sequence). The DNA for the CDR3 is TGTGCCAGCAGCACAGGGGGCGGGGGGGATCTAAATGAGCAGTTCTTC. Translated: CASSTGGGGDLNEQFF.